This is a list of T cell receptor beta chains from one sample in a study of healthy donors' naive CD4 and CD8 T cells. TCRdb re-called the reads through MiXCR, storing one row per CDR3 protein. The sample lists around 200,000 distinct CDR3 sequences; 65% to 80% were seen once. The sample was naive CD4+ and CD8+ T cells sorted from blood, pooled from several donors. These receptors all stem from a pool of human donors in good health; the sample pools cells from several healthy donors. Each CDR3 is given with its conserved first and last residue. A D gene is named only where the DNA matches it firmly. The listing skips clone size in some rows; elsewhere it reads once, few, many or a size class.

13	NA	TRBJ2-3	NA	TRBV15	TGTGCCACCAGCAGAGAGCCCTCCAATACGCAGTATTTT	CATSREPSNTQYF
13	NA	TRBJ1-1	NA	TRBV29-1	TGCAGCGTTCAACAGGGTTGGGACACTGAAGCTTTCTTT	CSVQQGWDTEAFF
17	NA	TRBJ1-3	NA	TRBV27	TGTGCCAGCAGTTTTGAGGTGGGAAGGTCGATCGGAAACACCATATATTTT	CASSFEVGRSIGNTIYF
14	NA	TRBJ1-3	NA	TRBV10-3	TGTGCCATCAGTAGTTCAGACTTTGGAAACACCATATATTTT	CAISSSDFGNTIYF
15	once	TRBJ1-2	TRBD1	TRBV29-1	TGCAGCGTTGAAGAGGGGACAGCTCCTGGTTATGGCTACACCTTC	CSVEEGTAPGYGYTF
13	NA	TRBJ2-7	TRBD2	TRBV6-5	TGTGCCAGCAGTACCCCCGGGGGGTCGGAGCAGTACTTC	CASSTPGGSEQYF
20	once	TRBJ2-2	TRBD1	TRBV7-6	TGTGCCAGCAGCTTAGACCGCCCGAGCGGGACAGGGGCGAACACCGGGGAGCTGTTTTTT	CASSLDRPSGTGANTGELFF
12	few	TRBJ1-3	NA	TRBV20-1	TGCAGTGCTCCGGTCGGTGGAAACACCATATATTTT	CSAPVGGNTIYF
13	NA	TRBJ1-5	TRBD1	TRBV19	TGTGCCAGTAGTTCGACAGGGCATCAGCCCCAGCATTTT	CASSSTGHQPQHF
14	NA	TRBJ2-5	NA	TRBV4-2	TGTGCCAGCAGCCAAGGAACCATCCAAGAGACCCAGTACTTC	CASSQGTIQETQYF
10	NA	TRBJ2-3	NA	TRBV30	TGTGCCTGGACGGGGGATACGCAGTATTTT	CAWTGDTQYF
14	NA	TRBJ2-7	NA	TRBV29-1	TGCAGCGTCCTTGGCGAGACAGGTTCCTACGAGCAGTACTTC	CSVLGETGSYEQYF
12	few	TRBJ2-3	NA	TRBV12-3/TRBV12-4	TGTGCCAGCAGTCCTCCGGCGGATACGCAGTATTTT	CASSPPADTQYF
16	NA	TRBJ2-7	NA	TRBV7-8	TGTGCCAGCAGCTTAGCGCGCACAGCTCGCTCCTACGAGCAGTACTTC	CASSLARTARSYEQYF